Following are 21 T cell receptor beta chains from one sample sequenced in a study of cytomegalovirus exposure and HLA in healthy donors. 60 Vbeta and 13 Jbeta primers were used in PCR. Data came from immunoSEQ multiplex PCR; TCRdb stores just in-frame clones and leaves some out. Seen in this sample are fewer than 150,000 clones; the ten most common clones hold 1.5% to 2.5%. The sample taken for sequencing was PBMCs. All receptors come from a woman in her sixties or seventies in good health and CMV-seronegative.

CDR3 region: CASSWDRRGNSPLHF. The CDR3 DNA is TGTGCCAGCAGCTGGGACAGACGGGGGAATTCACCCCTCCACTTT. The rearrangement joins TRBV7-3 to TRBJ1-6, with TRBD1 matching 7 bases. The V gene's germline CDR1 is SGHTA and CDR2 FQGTGA. V was clipped by 4 bases and J by 7 bases; unmatched bases: 7. This CDR3 comprises 15 residues.

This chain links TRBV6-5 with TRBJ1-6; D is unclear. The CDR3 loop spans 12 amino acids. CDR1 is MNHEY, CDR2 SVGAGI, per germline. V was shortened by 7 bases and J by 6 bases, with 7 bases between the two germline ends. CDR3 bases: TGTGCCAGCACGTTCGGTAATTCACCCCTCCACTTT. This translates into CASTFGNSPLHF.

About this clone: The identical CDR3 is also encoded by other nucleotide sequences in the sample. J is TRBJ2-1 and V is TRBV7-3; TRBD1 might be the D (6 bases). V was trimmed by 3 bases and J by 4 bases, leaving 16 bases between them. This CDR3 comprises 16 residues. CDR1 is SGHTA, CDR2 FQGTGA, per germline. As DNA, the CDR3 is TGTGCCAGCAGCTTTATCGGCGACAGGTGGTACAATGAGCAGTTCTTC. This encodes CASSFIGDRWYNEQFF.

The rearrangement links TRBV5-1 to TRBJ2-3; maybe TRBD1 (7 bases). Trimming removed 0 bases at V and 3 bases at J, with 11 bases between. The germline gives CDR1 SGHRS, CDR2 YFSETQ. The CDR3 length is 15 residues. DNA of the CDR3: TGCGCCAGCAGCTTGGGGAGGGGGCTTACAGATACGCAGTATTTT. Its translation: CASSLGRGLTDTQYF.

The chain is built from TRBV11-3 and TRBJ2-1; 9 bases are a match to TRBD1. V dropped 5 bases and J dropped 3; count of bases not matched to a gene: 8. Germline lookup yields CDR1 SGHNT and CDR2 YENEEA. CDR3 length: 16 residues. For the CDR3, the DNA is TGTGCCAGCAGCCCTGGACAGGGGACTATCTACAATGAGCAGTTCTTC. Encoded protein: CASSPGQGTIYNEQFF.

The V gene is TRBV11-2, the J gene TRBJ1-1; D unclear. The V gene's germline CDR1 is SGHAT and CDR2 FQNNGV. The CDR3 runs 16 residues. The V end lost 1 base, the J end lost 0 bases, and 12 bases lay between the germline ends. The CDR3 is CASSLVPGGLNTEAFF. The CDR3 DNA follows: TGTGCCAGCAGCTTAGTGCCGGGAGGGCTGAACACTGAAGCTTTCTTT.

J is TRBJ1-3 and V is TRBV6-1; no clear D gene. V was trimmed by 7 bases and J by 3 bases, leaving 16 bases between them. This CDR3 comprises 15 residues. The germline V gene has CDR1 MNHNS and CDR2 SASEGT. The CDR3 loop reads CASTQVAGSGNTIYF. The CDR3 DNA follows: TGTGCCAGCACCCAAGTGGCAGGTAGTGGAAACACCATATATTTT.

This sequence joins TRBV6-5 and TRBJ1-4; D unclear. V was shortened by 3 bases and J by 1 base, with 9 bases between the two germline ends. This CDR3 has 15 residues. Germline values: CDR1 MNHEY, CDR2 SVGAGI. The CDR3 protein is CASSYRGLTNEKLFF. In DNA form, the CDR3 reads TGTGCCAGCAGTTATAGAGGGCTAACTAATGAAAAACTGTTTTTT.

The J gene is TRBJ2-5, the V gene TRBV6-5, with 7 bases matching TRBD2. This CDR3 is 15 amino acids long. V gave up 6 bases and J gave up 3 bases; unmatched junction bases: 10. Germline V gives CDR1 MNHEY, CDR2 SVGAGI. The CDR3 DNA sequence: TGTGCCAGCAGCTCTTATCGGCGGGGGAAAGAGACCCAGTACTTC. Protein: CASSSYRRGKETQYF.

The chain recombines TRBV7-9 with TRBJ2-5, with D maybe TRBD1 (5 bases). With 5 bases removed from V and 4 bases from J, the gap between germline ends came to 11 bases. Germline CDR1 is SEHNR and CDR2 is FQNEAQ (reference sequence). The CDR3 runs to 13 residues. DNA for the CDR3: TGTGCCAGCAGCCTAAGGCAGGGAGAGACCCAGTACTTC. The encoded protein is CASSLRQGETQYF.

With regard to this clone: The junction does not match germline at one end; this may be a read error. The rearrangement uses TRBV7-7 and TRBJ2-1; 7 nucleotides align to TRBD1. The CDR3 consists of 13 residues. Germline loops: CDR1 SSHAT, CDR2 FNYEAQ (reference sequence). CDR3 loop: CASSLIGGGEQFF. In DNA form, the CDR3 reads TGTGCTAGCAGCTTAATAGGGGGCGGTGAGCAGTTCTTC.

The CDR3 loop is CASNRGQRNTEAFF. The CDR3 region has the DNA TGTGCCAGCAACCGCGGACAAAGGAACACTGAAGCTTTCTTT. The J gene is TRBJ1-1, the V gene TRBV6-5, with D tentatively TRBD1 (5 bases). The CDR3 covers 14 residues. V was cut by 7 bases and J by 1 base, with 13 bases left in between. Germline V gene lookup returns CDR1 MNHEY and CDR2 SVGAGI.

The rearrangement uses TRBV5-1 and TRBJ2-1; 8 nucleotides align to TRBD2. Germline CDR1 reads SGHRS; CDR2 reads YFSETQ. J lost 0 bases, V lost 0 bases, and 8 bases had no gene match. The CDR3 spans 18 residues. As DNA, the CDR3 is TGCGCCAGCAGCTTGGCAGAGACTAGCGAGAGCTCCTACAATGAGCAGTTCTTC. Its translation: CASSLAETSESSYNEQFF.

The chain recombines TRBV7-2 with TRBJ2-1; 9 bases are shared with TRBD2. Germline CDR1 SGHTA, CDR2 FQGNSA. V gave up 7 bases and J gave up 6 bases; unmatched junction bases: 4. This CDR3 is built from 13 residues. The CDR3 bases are TGTGCCAGCACCAATAGCGGGGGCAATGAGCAGTTCTTC. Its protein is CASTNSGGNEQFF.

CDR3 sequence: CASIEGGTGGTGELFF. The DNA for the CDR3 is TGTGCCAGCATCGAAGGTGGGACAGGGGGCACCGGGGAGCTGTTTTTT. The chain combines TRBV28 with TRBJ2-2; 11 bases agree with TRBD1. The CDR3 covers 16 residues. The junction had 8 bases not matched to a gene; V was cut back by 7 bases and J by 4 bases. Germline assignment: CDR1 MDHEN and CDR2 SYDVKM. The complete variable domain, with remaining parts taken from reference TRBV28 and TRBJ2-2, reads DVKVTQSSRYLVKRTGEKVFLECVQDMDHENMFWYRQDPGLGLRLIYFSYDVKMKEKGDIPEGYSVSREKKERFSLILESASTNQTSMYLCASIEGGTGGTGELFFGEGSRLTVL.

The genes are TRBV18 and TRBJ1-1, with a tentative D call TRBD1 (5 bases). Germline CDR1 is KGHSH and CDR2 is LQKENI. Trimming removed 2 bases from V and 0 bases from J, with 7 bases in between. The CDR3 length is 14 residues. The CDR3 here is CASSPAGLNTEAFF. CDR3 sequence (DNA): TGTGCCAGCTCACCAGCGGGGCTGAACACTGAAGCTTTCTTT.

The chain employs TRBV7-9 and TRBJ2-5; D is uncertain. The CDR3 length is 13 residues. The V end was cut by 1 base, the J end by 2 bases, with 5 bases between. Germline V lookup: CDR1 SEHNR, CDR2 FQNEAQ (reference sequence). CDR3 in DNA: TGTGCCAGCAGCTTAGAACTTCAAGAGACCCAGTACTTC. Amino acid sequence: CASSLELQETQYF.

The CDR3 bases are TGTGCCAGCAGCGTGGGGGGTTTGGGACTAGCGGCCGTCGGGCTGTTTTTT. Translation: CASSVGGLGLAAVGLFF. This chain joins TRBV9 and TRBJ2-2; 11 nucleotides agree with TRBD2. J gave up 13 bases and V 2 bases, and 16 bases lay outside the gene matches. Germline CDR1 and CDR2: SGDLS and YYNGEE. There are 17 residues in the CDR3.

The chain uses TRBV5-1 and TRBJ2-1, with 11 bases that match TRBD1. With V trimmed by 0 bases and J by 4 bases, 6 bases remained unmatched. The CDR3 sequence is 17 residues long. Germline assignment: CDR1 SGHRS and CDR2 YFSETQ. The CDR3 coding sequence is TGCGCCAGCAGCTTGGCCGAAGGGACAGGGGGGTACAATGAGCAGTTCTTC. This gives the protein CASSLAEGTGGYNEQFF.

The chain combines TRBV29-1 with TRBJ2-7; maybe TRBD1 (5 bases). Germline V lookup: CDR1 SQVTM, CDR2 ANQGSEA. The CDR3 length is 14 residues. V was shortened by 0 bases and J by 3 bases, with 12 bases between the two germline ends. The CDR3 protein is CSVEEAGILYEQYF. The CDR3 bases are TGCAGCGTTGAAGAGGCAGGGATCCTCTACGAGCAGTACTTC.

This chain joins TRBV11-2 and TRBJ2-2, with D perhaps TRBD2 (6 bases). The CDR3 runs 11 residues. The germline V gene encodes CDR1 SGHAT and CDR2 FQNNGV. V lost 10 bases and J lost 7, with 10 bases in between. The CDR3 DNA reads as TGTGCCACCGGGAGCATCGGGGAGCTGTTTTTT. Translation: CATGSIGELFF.